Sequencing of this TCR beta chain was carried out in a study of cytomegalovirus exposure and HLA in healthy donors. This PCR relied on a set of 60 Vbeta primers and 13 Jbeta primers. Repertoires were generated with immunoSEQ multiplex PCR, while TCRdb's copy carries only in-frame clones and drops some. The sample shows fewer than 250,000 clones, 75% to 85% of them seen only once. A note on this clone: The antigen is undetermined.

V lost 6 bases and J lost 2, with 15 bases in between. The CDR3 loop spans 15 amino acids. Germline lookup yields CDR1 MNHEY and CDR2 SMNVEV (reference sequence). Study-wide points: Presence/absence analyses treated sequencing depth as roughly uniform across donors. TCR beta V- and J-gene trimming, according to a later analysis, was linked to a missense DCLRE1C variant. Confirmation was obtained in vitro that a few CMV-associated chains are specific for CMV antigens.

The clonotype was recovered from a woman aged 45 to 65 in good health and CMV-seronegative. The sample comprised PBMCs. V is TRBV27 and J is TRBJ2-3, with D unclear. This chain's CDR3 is CASRYFGPNTDTQYF. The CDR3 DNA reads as TGTGCCAGCAGATACTTTGGGCCCAACACAGATACGCAGTATTTT.